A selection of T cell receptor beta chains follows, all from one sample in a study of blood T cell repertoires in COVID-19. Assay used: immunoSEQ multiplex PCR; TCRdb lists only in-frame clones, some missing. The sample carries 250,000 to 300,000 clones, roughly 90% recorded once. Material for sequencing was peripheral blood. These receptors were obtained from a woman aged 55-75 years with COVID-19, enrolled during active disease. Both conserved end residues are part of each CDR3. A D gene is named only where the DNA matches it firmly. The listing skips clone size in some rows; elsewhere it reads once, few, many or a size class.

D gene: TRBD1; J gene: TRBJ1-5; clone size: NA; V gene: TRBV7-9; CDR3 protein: CASRQGDQPQHF; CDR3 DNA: TGTGCCAGCCGACAGGGGGATCAGCCCCAGCATTTT
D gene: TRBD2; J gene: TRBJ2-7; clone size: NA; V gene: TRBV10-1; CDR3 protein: CASSDPPREVGSIGEQYF; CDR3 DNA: TGCGCCAGCAGTGATCCTCCGCGGGAGGTTGGGTCCATCGGCGAGCAGTACTTC
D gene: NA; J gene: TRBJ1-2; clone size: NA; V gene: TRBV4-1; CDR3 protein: CASSQDPGRGIYGYTF; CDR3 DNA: TGCGCCAGCAGCCAAGACCCCGGGAGGGGCATCTATGGCTACACCTTC
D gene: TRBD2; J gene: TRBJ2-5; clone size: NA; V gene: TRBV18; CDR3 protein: CASSPIVTSGGETQYF; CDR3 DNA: TGTGCCAGCTCACCGATCGTGACTAGCGGGGGAGAGACCCAGTACTTC
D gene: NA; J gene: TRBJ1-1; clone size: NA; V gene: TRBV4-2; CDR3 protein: CASSREQLNTEAFF; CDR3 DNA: TGTGCCAGCAGCAGAGAACAGTTGAACACTGAAGCTTTCTTT
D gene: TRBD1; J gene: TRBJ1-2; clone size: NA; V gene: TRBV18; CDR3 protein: CASGERGGTGDIYGYTF; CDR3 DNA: TGTGCCAGCGGCGAACGAGGGGGGACAGGGGACATCTATGGCTACACCTTC
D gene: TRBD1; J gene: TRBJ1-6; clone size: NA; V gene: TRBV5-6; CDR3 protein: CASSTGGASPLHF; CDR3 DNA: TGTGCCAGCAGCACAGGGGGCGCTTCACCCCTCCACTTT
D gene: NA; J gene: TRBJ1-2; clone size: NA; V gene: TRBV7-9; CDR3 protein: CASSLGEGADYTF; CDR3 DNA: TGTGCCAGCAGCTTAGGGGAGGGTGCCGACTACACCTTC
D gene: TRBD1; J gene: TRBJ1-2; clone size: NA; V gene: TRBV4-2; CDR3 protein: CASSQDLPGQAIYGYTF; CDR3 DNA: TGTGCCAGCAGCCAAGATCTCCCGGGACAGGCCATTTATGGCTACACCTTC
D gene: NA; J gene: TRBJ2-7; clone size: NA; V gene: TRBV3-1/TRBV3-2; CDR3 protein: CASSPLGAGVAEQYF; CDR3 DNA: TGTGCCAGCAGCCCCCTCGGGGCAGGGGTGGCCGAGCAGTACTTC
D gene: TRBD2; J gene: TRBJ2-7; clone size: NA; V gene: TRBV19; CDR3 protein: CASSITAGGYEQYF; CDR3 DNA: TGTGCCAGTAGTATTACGGCGGGGGGATACGAGCAGTACTTC
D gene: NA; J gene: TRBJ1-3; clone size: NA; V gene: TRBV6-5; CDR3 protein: CASTRGAGNTIYF; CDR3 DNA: TGTGCCAGCACCCGGGGGGCAGGAAACACCATATATTTT
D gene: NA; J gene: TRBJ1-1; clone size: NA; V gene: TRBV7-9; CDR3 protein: CASSLLGGDTEAFF; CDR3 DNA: TGTGCCAGCAGCTTGCTGGGAGGGGACACTGAAGCTTTCTTT
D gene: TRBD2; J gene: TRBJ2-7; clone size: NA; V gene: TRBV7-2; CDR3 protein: CASSSGGLAAYEQYF; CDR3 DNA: TGTGCCAGCAGTAGTGGGGGACTAGCGGCCTACGAGCAGTACTTC
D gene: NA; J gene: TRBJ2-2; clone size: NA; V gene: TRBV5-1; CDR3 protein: CASRPGAGTGELFF; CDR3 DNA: TGCGCCAGCAGGCCAGGGGCCGGCACCGGGGAGCTGTTTTTT
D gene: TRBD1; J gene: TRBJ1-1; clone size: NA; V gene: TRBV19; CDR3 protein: CASSIVQGASFNTEAFF; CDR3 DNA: TGTGCCAGTAGTATAGTTCAGGGGGCCTCCTTCAACACTGAAGCTTTCTTT
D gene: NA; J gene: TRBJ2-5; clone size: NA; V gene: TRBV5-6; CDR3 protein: CASKEGAYQTQYF; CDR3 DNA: TGTGCCAGCAAGGAGGGGGCTTACCAGACCCAGTACTTC
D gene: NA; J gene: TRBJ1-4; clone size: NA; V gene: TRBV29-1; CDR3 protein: CSARGFLATNEKLFF; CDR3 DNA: TGCAGCGCTAGGGGCTTCTTGGCAACTAATGAAAAACTGTTTTTT
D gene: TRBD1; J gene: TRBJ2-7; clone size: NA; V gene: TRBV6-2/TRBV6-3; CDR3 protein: CASSYAGQGSGYEQYF; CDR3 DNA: TGTGCCAGCAGTTACGCCGGACAGGGGTCGGGCTACGAGCAGTACTTC
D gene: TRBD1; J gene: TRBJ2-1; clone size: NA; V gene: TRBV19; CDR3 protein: CASTTGTGYYNEQFF; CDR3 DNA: TGTGCCAGTACTACCGGGACAGGATACTACAATGAGCAGTTCTTC
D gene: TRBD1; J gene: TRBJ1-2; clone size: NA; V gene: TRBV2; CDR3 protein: CASSSTLETGYGYTF; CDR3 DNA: TGTGCCAGCAGTAGTACCTTAGAGACAGGGTATGGCTACACCTTC
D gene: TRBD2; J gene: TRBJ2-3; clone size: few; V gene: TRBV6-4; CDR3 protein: CASSDSRGGTDTQYF; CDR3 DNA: TGTGCCAGCAGTGACTCGCGGGGGGGCACAGATACGCAGTATTTT
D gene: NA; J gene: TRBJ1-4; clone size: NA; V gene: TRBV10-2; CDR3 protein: CASRDLSVATNEKLFF; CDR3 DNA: TGCGCCAGCAGGGACTTAAGCGTTGCAACTAATGAAAAACTGTTTTTT
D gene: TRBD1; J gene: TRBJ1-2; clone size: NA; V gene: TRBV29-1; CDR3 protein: CSVATGTAYGYTF; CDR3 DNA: TGCAGCGTCGCCACCGGGACAGCCTATGGCTACACCTTC
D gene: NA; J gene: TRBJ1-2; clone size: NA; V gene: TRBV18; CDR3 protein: CASSPSQGPQGFNYGYTF; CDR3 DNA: TGTGCCAGCTCACCAAGCCAGGGGCCTCAGGGCTTTAACTATGGCTACACCTTC
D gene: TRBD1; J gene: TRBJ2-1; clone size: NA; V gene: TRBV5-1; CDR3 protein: CASRDRAINEQFF; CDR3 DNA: TGCGCCAGCCGGGACAGGGCAATTAATGAGCAGTTCTTC
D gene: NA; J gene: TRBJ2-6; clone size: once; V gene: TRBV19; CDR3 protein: CASRIGQPAGANVLTF; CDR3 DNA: TGTGCCAGTAGAATCGGACAGCCCGCTGGGGCCAACGTCCTGACTTTC
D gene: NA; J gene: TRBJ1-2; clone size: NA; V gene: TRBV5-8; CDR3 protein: CASSLAGGRGGYTF; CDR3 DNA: TGTGCCAGCAGCTTGGCCGGAGGGAGGGGTGGCTACACCTTC
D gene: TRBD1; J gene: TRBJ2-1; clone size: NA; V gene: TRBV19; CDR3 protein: CASRIGTGTGVRNEQFF; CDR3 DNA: TGTGCCAGTAGGATAGGGACCGGGACAGGGGTAAGGAATGAGCAGTTCTTC
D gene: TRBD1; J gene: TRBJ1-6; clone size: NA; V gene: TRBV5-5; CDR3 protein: CASSLGQADNSPLHF; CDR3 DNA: TGTGCCAGCAGCTTAGGACAGGCGGATAATTCACCCCTCCACTTT
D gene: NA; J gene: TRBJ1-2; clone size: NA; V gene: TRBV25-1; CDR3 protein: CASSEVVVRSGYTF; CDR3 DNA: TGTGCCAGCAGTGAAGTCGTCGTCAGGTCGGGCTACACCTTC
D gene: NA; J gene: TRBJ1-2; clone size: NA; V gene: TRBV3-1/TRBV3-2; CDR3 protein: CASSQGPASGDGYTF; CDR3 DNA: TGTGCCAGCAGCCAGGGCCCGGCCAGTGGTGATGGCTACACCTTC
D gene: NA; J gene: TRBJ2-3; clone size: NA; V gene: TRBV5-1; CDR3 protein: CASSFQGSDTQYF; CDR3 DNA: TGCGCCAGCAGCTTCCAGGGTTCAGATACGCAGTATTTT
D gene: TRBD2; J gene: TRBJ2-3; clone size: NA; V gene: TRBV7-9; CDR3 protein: CASSLAVAGGDTQYF; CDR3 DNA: TGTGCCAGCAGCTTAGCGGTAGCGGGGGGAGATACGCAGTATTTT
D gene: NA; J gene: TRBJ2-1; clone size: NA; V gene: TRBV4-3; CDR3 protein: CASSPVSSYNEQFF; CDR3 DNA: TGCGCCAGCAGTCCGGTGAGCTCCTACAATGAGCAGTTCTTC
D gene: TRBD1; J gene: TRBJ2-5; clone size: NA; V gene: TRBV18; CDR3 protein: CASSPTTGFQETQYF; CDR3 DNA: TGTGCCAGCTCACCTACGACAGGGTTCCAAGAGACCCAGTACTTC
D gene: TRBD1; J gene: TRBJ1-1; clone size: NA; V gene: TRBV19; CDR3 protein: CASRKQGQNTEAFF; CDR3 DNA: TGTGCCAGTAGGAAACAGGGGCAGAACACTGAAGCTTTCTTT
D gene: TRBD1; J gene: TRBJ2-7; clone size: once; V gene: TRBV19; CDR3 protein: CASSSGQGYYEQYF; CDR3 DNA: TGTGCCAGTAGTTCGGGACAGGGATATTACGAGCAGTACTTC
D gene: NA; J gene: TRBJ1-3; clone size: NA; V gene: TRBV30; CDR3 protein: CAWSVLSGSSGNTIYF; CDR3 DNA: TGTGCCTGGAGTGTATTGAGCGGCAGCTCTGGAAACACCATATATTTT
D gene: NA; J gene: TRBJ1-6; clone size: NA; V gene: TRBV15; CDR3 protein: CATSRSLGGINSPLHF; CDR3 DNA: TGTGCCACCAGCAGGTCCCTGGGGGGGATTAATTCACCCCTCCACTTT
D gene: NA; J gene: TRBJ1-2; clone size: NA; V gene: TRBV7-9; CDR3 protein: CASTQGRGYGYTF; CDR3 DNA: TGTGCCAGCACCCAAGGGCGGGGTTATGGCTACACCTTC
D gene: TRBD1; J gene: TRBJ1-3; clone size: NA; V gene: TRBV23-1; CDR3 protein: CASSPNRDSSGNTIYF; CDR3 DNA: TGCGCCAGCAGTCCCAACCGGGACAGCTCTGGAAACACCATATATTTT